The sequence of this T cell receptor (beta chain) was determined in a study of Ad26.COV2.S vaccination and SARS-CoV-2 variants. The wider study: The study gave Ad26.COV2.S intramuscularly, once or twice 56 days apart.

Treatment: 15 to 20 received Ad26.COV2.S at low or high dose, single or two shots; 5 received placebo; per-sample allocation not given. Repertoires come from day 63 after the first vaccine or placebo injection. Aged 18-55 years, donor was enrolled in Boston in 2020. Germline CDR1 reads SGHTA; CDR2 reads FQGTGA. This CDR3 spans 15 amino acids. V lost 8 bases to trimming and J lost 4 bases; unmatched junction nucleotides: 10. Clones were sequenced by immunoSEQ multiplex PCR, and TCRdb holds only the in-frame ones, with some missing. Altogether 400,000 to 500,000 clones are present, approximately 92% being singletons, with the ten largest covering over 2.5%.

The rearrangement links TRBV7-3 to TRBJ2-1, with 8 bases lining up with TRBD2. The sequence was obtained from a person aged 18-65 years who received the Ad26.COV2.S COVID-19 vaccine or a placebo. The sample in question was peripheral blood, obtained in a trial of Ad26.COV2.S vaccine versus placebo. The CDR3 protein is CASSPGGGLYNEQFF. CDR3 sequence (DNA): TGTGCCAGCTCCCCCGGCGGGGGGCTTTACAATGAGCAGTTCTTC.